The clone carrying this T cell receptor (beta chain) was detected once. Sequencing used immunoSEQ multiplex PCR; TCRdb keeps in-frame clones, though not all of them. The table lists approximately 47,000 clones, roughly 89% of them singletons. This sample is part of a study of T cell changes during pregnancy in multiple sclerosis. Germline values: CDR1 SGHTA, CDR2 FQGNSA. The V and J ends lost 5 bases and 5 bases, in that order; junction bases with no gene match: 12. The CDR3 spans 18 residues. The clonotype originates from a female donor with multiple sclerosis, enrolled in a pregnancy study. Specimen: peripheral blood, collected in the first trimester of pregnancy. The chain couples TRBV7-2 to TRBJ2-5, with 15 positions matching TRBD2. CDR3 coding DNA: TGTGCCAGCAGCCCGTTTCCCGGGACTAGCGGGGGGAGGGAGACCCAGTACTTC. Translating it yields CASSPFPGTSGGRETQYF.